Below are 16 T cell receptor beta chains sequenced from a single sample in a study of spatial heterogeneity in lung cancer. TCRdb used MiXCR to reprocess the 5' RACE reads, holding one entry per CDR3 protein. The sample has around 110,000 distinct CDR3 sequences, more than 9% seen once. Time point indicated: blood at routine non-recurrence follow-up after resection. The input material, whole RNA from tumor, nontumor lung or frozen PBMC, was sequenced unsorted. The material sequenced was PBMCs, taken at follow-up. The source is a male donor with early-stage non-small cell lung cancer.

This clonotype was observed at least ten times. The chain is built from TRBV11-2 and TRBJ1-6; D perhaps matches TRBD1 (6 bases). This CDR3 is 15 amino acids long. Trimming removed 1 base from V and 6 bases from J, with 10 bases in between. Germline V CDR1 and CDR2: SGHAT, FQNNGV. In nucleotides, the CDR3 is TGTGCCAGCAGCTTAGGAGGGGGACTTAATTCACCCCTCCACTTT. Its translation is CASSLGGGLNSPLHF.

This clonotype was seen many times. J is TRBJ2-7 and V is TRBV24-1, with D maybe TRBD2 (6 bases). This CDR3 region has 12 residues. The V and J ends lost 5 bases and 5 bases respectively, with 9 bases between them. Germline V gives CDR1 KGHDR, CDR2 SFDVKD. The CDR3, as DNA: TGTGCCACCAGTGGCGGGACTGACGAGCAGTACTTC. Translated, it gives CATSGGTDEQYF.

The chain has TRBV7-2 and TRBJ2-1; TRBD1 matches 10 bases. CDR1 is SGHTA and CDR2 is FQGNSA in the germline V gene. The CDR3 extends over 16 amino acids. J gave up 6 bases and V 5 bases, and 10 bases lay outside the gene matches. The DNA of the CDR3 is TGTGCCAGCAGCCCCCGGGGGACAGGGGCGAGCAATGAGCAGTTCTTC. Its translation: CASSPRGTGASNEQFF.

This rearrangement joins TRBV7-9 to TRBJ1-2; 11 bases fit TRBD1. CDR1 and CDR2 from the germline V gene are SEHNR and FQNEAQ (reference sequence). The CDR3 spans 15 residues. V was pared by 5 bases and J by 7 bases, with 9 bases of the junction left unmatched. CDR3 nucleotides: TGTGCCAGCAGCCCCGGGACAGGGGGTCCGCTTGGCTACACCTTC. Translating it yields CASSPGTGGPLGYTF.

The rearrangement joins TRBV28 to TRBJ2-5; possibly TRBD1 for D (5 bases). V lost 8 bases, J lost 1 base, and 11 bases lay in between. CDR3 length equals 13 residues. Germline CDR1 MDHEN, CDR2 SYDVKM. The CDR3 spells CASGANPQETQYF. The CDR3 nucleotides read TGTGCCAGCGGGGCCAACCCCCAAGAGACCCAGTACTTC.

In this sample, this clonotype turned up a few times. The chain combines TRBV3-1 with TRBJ1-2; D ambiguous. Germline lookup yields CDR1 LGHDT and CDR2 YNNKEL (reference sequence). V lost 8 bases and J 6 bases, leaving 13 bases between the germline ends. The CDR3 covers 12 residues. The CDR3 coding sequence is TGTGCCAGCTATTCGCCCAACGATGGCTACACCTTC. This codes for CASYSPNDGYTF.

This clonotype turned up a few times. This chain uses TRBV7-2 with TRBJ2-5; 7 bases line up with TRBD2. Trimming took 5 bases from V and 2 from J; bases not matched to a gene: 14. The CDR3 is 17 amino acids. Germline-derived CDR1 and CDR2 are SGHTA and FQGNSA. DNA of the CDR3: TGTGCCAGCAGCCCCGGTTTGGGAGGGACCGGACAAGAGACCCAGTACTTC. Translated, it gives CASSPGLGGTGQETQYF. Complete variable domain (other parts from reference TRBV7-2 and TRBJ2-5): GAGVSQSPSNKVTEKGKDVELRCDPISGHTALYWYRQSLGQGLEFLIYFQGNSAPDKSGLPSDRFSAERTGGSVSTLTIQRTQQEDSAVYLCASSPGLGGTGQETQYFGPGTRLLVL.

This clonotype was counted many times. The chain is built from TRBV6-5 and TRBJ2-7; 7 bases map to TRBD2. V lost 7 bases and J lost 7; bases outside the gene matches: 10. The germline CDR1 and CDR2 sequences are MNHEY and SVGAGI. This CDR3 comprises 13 residues. CDR3 sequence: CASISPGGREQYF. The CDR3 DNA is TGTGCCAGCATCTCCCCGGGGGGACGGGAGCAGTACTTC.

This clonotype has at least ten counts. CDR3 in amino acids: CASSFLAGRRNEQFF. For the CDR3, the DNA is TGTGCCAGCAGCTTTCTAGCGGGGCGACGCAATGAGCAGTTCTTC. The rearrangement links TRBV5-4 to TRBJ2-1, with TRBD2 matching over 9 bases. Germline CDR1 and CDR2: SGHNT and YYREEE (reference sequence). This CDR3 contains 15 residues. Trimming removed 2 bases from V and 6 bases from J; junction bases left unmatched: 6.

This clonotype has just a few counts. The chain employs TRBV12-3 or TRBV12-4 and TRBJ1-1; D might be TRBD1 (5 bases). The V gene lost 5 bases and the J gene lost 1 base, with 11 bases spanning the gap. The CDR3 runs 14 residues. The CDR3 spells CASSGTDRNTEAFF. The CDR3 DNA is TGTGCCAGCAGTGGTACCGACAGGAACACTGAAGCTTTCTTT.

The chain joins TRBV20-1 to TRBJ2-3, with TRBD1 as a possible D gene (6 bases). Trimming stripped 3 bases from V and 0 bases from J, with 13 bases between. Germline values: CDR1 DFQATT, CDR2 SNEGSKA (reference sequence). The CDR3 consists of 15 residues. As DNA, the CDR3 is TGCAGTGCTAGTGATTGGACAGCTAGCACAGATACGCAGTATTTT. Its protein product is CSASDWTASTDTQYF.

This clonotype has at least ten counts. CDR3 amino acids: CASSPDGNYGYTF. The CDR3 DNA reads as TGTGCCAGCAGTCCCGACGGGAACTATGGCTACACCTTC. The rearrangement uses TRBV6-5 and TRBJ1-2; no clear D. Germline V gene data show CDR1 as MNHEY and CDR2 as SVGAGI. Trimming took off 5 bases at V and 2 bases at J, with 9 bases between the two ends. The CDR3 loop spans 13 amino acids.

This clonotype was seen repeatedly, ten times or more. This sequence joins TRBV10-3 and TRBJ2-3; TRBD1 aligns across 9 bases. V lost 11 bases to trimming and J lost 4 bases; unmatched junction nucleotides: 10. The CDR3 extends over 14 amino acids. Germline V lookup: CDR1 ENHRY, CDR2 SYGVKD. CDR3 protein: CASRTGEWADTQYF. CDR3 nucleotide sequence: TGTGCCTCGCGGACAGGGGAGTGGGCAGATACGCAGTATTTT.

This clonotype was counted a few times. The chain recombines TRBV28 with TRBJ2-1; 8 bases fit TRBD1. The CDR3 is 15 residues long. The junction had 9 bases not matched to a gene; V was cut back by 8 bases and J by 3 bases. Germline V gene lookup returns CDR1 MDHEN and CDR2 SYDVKM. The CDR3 DNA reads as TGTGCCAGCTTCGTCCCAGGGGGCGACTACAATGAGCAGTTCTTC. Translation gives CASFVPGGDYNEQFF.

This clonotype was seen repeatedly, ten times or more. This chain uses TRBV5-8 with TRBJ2-3, with TRBD1 identical over 9 bases. CDR1 and CDR2 (germline): SGHTS, YDEGEE. CDR3 length: 15 residues. V trimming: 5 bases; J trimming: 0 bases; junction bases outside the gene matches: 4. The DNA for the CDR3 is TGTGCCAGCAGACACAGGGGGCGAAGCACAGATACGCAGTATTTT. Amino acid sequence: CASRHRGRSTDTQYF.

A note on this clonotype: This may arise from a read error, as a much more abundant clone is one base away. The chain combines TRBV29-1 with TRBJ1-1; 8 bases agree with TRBD1. V gave up 6 bases and J gave up 6 bases; unmatched junction bases: 12. Germline CDR1 is SQVTM and CDR2 is ANQGSEA. The CDR3 length is 14 residues. The CDR3 nucleotides are TGCAGCGTCGAGCTAACAGGGGGTTACGCTGAAGCTTTCTTT. It encodes CSVELTGGYAEAFF.